This is a list of T cell receptor beta chains from one sample in a study of response to subunit inactivated influenza vaccine. MiXCR, applied by TCRdb to the RT-PCR reads, yields one record per CDR3 protein. The data contain about 540,000 distinct CDR3 sequences, under 30% of them singletons. These sequences were also reported in another study, on T cells expressing NK-cell markers.

Specimen: CD4+ T cells sorted from PBMCs, collected 11 to 12 days after vaccination. Source of these receptors: a man aged 50 to 59 who received an inactivated influenza vaccine. Each CDR3 is given with its conserved first and last residue. A D gene is named only where the DNA matches it firmly. Not every row has a clone size; where given, it reads once, few, many or a size class.

clone_size	v_call	j_call	d_call	cdr3_aa	cdr3_nt
.	TRBV4-2	TRBJ2-3	.	CASSQGLWGTTDTQYF	TGTGCCAGCAGCCAGGGACTGTGGGGAACCACAGATACGCAGTATTTT
few	TRBV20-1	TRBJ1-4	.	CSARGGVGGEKLFF	TGCAGTGCTAGAGGAGGGGTGGGTGGTGAAAAACTGTTTTTT
.	TRBV5-1	TRBJ2-1	TRBD1	CASSPGQGAGYNEQFF	TGCGCCAGCAGCCCCGGACAGGGGGCCGGTTACAATGAGCAGTTCTTC
few	TRBV12-3/TRBV12-4	TRBJ1-1	.	CASSLGLVLSTNTEAFF	TGTGCCAGCAGTTTGGGACTGGTTTTGTCCACGAACACTGAAGCTTTCTTT
.	TRBV3-1	TRBJ2-2	.	CASSPAGLAATGELFF	TGTGCCAGCAGCCCCGCCGGGCTGGCAGCCACCGGGGAGCTGTTTTTT
.	TRBV5-1	TRBJ2-3	TRBD2	CASSPSGTQADTQYF	TGCGCCAGCAGCCCAAGCGGGACCCAGGCAGATACGCAGTATTTT
few	TRBV5-1	TRBJ2-5	.	CASSLDGAPETQYF	TGCGCCAGCAGCTTGGATGGGGCGCCAGAGACCCAGTACTTC
few	TRBV5-1	TRBJ2-3	TRBD2	CASTSWGGRTDTQYF	TGCGCCAGCACTTCCTGGGGGGGAAGGACAGATACGCAGTATTTT
few	TRBV7-3	TRBJ1-2	.	CASSLGPGDYGYTF	TGTGCCAGCAGCTTAGGTCCCGGCGACTATGGCTACACCTTC
.	TRBV20-1	TRBJ1-2	TRBD1	CSASLPGQPYGYTF	TGCAGTGCTAGCCTTCCGGGACAGCCTTATGGCTACACCTTC
.	TRBV20-1	TRBJ2-3	TRBD2	CSARRLAGEDTQYF	TGCAGTGCTCGAAGGCTAGCGGGAGAAGATACGCAGTATTTT
.	TRBV7-3	TRBJ2-3	.	CASSGSSSTDTQYF	TGTGCCAGTTCGGGAAGTTCTAGCACAGATACGCAGTATTTT
few	TRBV20-1	TRBJ2-1	.	CSAGENSDDNEQFF	TGCAGTGCTGGGGAAAACTCAGATGACAATGAGCAGTTCTTC
few	TRBV6-5	TRBJ1-1	.	CASSYSTVPNTEAFF	TGTGCCAGCAGTTACTCGACAGTGCCGAACACTGAAGCTTTCTTT
few	TRBV20-1	TRBJ1-4	TRBD1	CSASRTGTRNEKLFF	TGCAGTGCTAGCAGGACAGGGACTCGTAATGAAAAACTGTTTTTT
.	TRBV20-1	TRBJ2-5	.	CSARSVETQYF	TGCAGTGCTAGGAGCGTGGAGACCCAGTACTTC
once	TRBV21-1	TRBJ1-2	.	CASSKLYPLGGYTF	TGTGCCAGCAGCAAATTGTATCCCTTGGGTGGCTACACCTTC
few	TRBV28	TRBJ2-5	.	CASSLSLAGETQYF	TGTGCCAGCAGTTTAAGCCTAGCCGGGGAGACCCAGTACTTC
.	TRBV29-1	TRBJ1-1	TRBD1	CSVGGTGAGITEAFF	TGCAGCGTTGGGGGGACAGGGGCGGGTATCACTGAAGCTTTCTTT
many	TRBV5-1	TRBJ2-1	.	CASSSGPAGGQFF	TGCGCCAGCAGCAGTGGGCCAGCCGGGGGGCAGTTCTTC
.	TRBV5-6	TRBJ2-2	.	CASSLYRPNTGELFF	TGTGCCAGCAGCTTATACAGGCCGAACACCGGGGAGCTGTTTTTT
few	TRBV10-3	TRBJ2-7	.	CAIASFGTNYEQYF	TGTGCCATTGCCTCTTTCGGGACGAACTACGAGCAGTACTTC
.	TRBV7-6	TRBJ1-1	.	CASSLVDLTPGSEAFF	TGTGCCAGCAGCTTAGTAGATCTCACCCCGGGCTCTGAAGCTTTCTTT
.	TRBV10-3	TRBJ1-4	.	CAISESGLREEKLFF	TGTGCCATCAGTGAGTCGGGCCTTCGTGAGGAAAAACTGTTTTTT
.	TRBV7-2	TRBJ2-2	TRBD1	CASSLVGTGATGELFF	TGTGCCAGCAGCTTAGTGGGGACAGGGGCCACCGGGGAGCTGTTTTTT
.	TRBV4-3	TRBJ2-5	TRBD2	CASSQVKRGAETQYF	TGCGCCAGCAGCCAAGTTAAGCGGGGGGCAGAGACCCAGTACTTC
few	TRBV3-1	TRBJ2-7	TRBD2	CASSQDRLAGPYEQYF	TGTGCCAGCAGCCAAGATAGACTAGCGGGACCGTACGAGCAGTACTTC
.	TRBV10-3	TRBJ2-5	.	CAISKKQETQYF	TGTGCCATCAGCAAGAAGCAAGAGACCCAGTACTTC
once	TRBV7-3	TRBJ2-3	.	CASSFSLGDTQYF	TGTGCCAGCAGCTTCTCCCTGGGAGATACGCAGTATTTT
many	TRBV4-1	TRBJ2-4	.	CASSQTNSENIQYF	TGCGCCAGCAGCCAGACCAACAGCGAAAACATTCAGTACTTC
few	TRBV5-1	TRBJ2-1	.	CASSLEFGVRNEQFF	TGCGCCAGCAGCTTGGAGTTTGGGGTCCGCAATGAGCAGTTCTTC
.	TRBV12-3/TRBV12-4	TRBJ2-1	.	CASGLTPHYNEQFF	TGTGCCAGCGGTTTGACGCCACACTACAATGAGCAGTTCTTC
.	TRBV3-1	TRBJ2-5	.	CASSLSSRGETQYF	TGTGCCAGCAGCCTATCCTCTAGGGGGGAGACCCAGTACTTC
few	TRBV12-3/TRBV12-4	TRBJ2-3	TRBD1	CASSLRGQGSDTQYF	TGTGCCAGCAGTTTAAGGGGACAGGGATCAGATACGCAGTATTTT
many	TRBV5-1	TRBJ2-5	.	CASSPSGGDTQYF	TGCGCCAGCAGCCCCTCCGGGGGCGATACCCAGTACTTC
.	TRBV24-1	TRBJ2-1	.	CATSDFWSERFF	TGTGCCACCAGTGATTTTTGGTCAGAGCGGTTCTTC
many	TRBV7-2	TRBJ2-2	.	CASNHRDKNTGELFF	TGTGCCAGCAATCACCGGGACAAGAACACCGGGGAGCTGTTTTTT
.	TRBV10-2	TRBJ2-7	.	CASKRTELYEQYF	TGCGCCAGCAAAAGGACAGAACTCTACGAGCAGTACTTC
few	TRBV19	TRBJ2-3	.	CASSIGPTIGGTQYF	TGTGCCAGTAGTATAGGACCTACGATCGGGGGTACGCAGTATTTT
.	TRBV4-2	TRBJ2-5	TRBD1	CASSQAPATGRYF	TGTGCCAGCAGCCAAGCGCCGGCGACAGGGAGGTACTTC
few	TRBV20-1	TRBJ1-5	.	CSARDSQSNQPQHF	TGCAGTGCTAGAGATAGCCAGAGCAATCAGCCCCAGCATTTT
.	TRBV6-4	TRBJ2-1	.	CASSAEGGPYNEQFF	TGTGCCAGCAGCGCGGAGGGGGGACCCTACAATGAGCAGTTCTTC
.	TRBV20-1	TRBJ2-4	TRBD1	CSARQGANIQYF	TGCAGTGCAAGACAGGGGGCAAACATTCAGTACTTC
many	TRBV29-1	TRBJ1-5	.	CSVAGGLNQPQHF	TGCAGCGTTGCGGGGGGCCTCAATCAGCCCCAGCATTTT
.	TRBV9	TRBJ2-5	.	CASSAHGRNQETQYF	TGTGCCAGCAGCGCCCATGGACGGAATCAAGAGACCCAGTACTTC
few	TRBV5-1	TRBJ2-1	TRBD2	CASSQRGGSYNEQFF	TGCGCCAGCTCGCAGCGGGGGGGGTCCTACAATGAGCAGTTCTTC
few	TRBV11-2	TRBJ2-4	.	CASSQAAPLVLAKNIQYF	TGTGCCAGCAGCCAAGCTGCCCCCCTCGTTCTGGCCAAAAACATTCAGTACTTC
few	TRBV6-5	TRBJ1-2	.	CASSSAQWRYTF	TGTGCCAGCAGCTCTGCCCAGTGGCGCTACACCTTC